Below, 27 T cell receptor beta chains from the same sample are listed, as sequenced in a study of blood T cell repertoires in COVID-19. Assay: immunoSEQ multiplex PCR; the TCRdb copy retains only in-frame clones and omits some. The sample shows 250,000 to 300,000 clones, roughly 90% of them seen only once. Sequenced material: PBMCs or T cells enriched from blood (not recorded which). All receptors derive from a woman aged 60-75 years who had recovered from COVID-19.

The rearrangement links TRBV5-4 to TRBJ1-1; D is unresolved. This CDR3 comprises 15 residues. V shed 3 bases and J shed 3 bases, with 15 bases lying between them. Germline CDR1 SGHNT, CDR2 YYREEE (reference sequence). CDR3 in DNA: TGTGCCAGCAGCTCCCCCCGGGAAGGTCACACTGAAGCTTTCTTT. Its translation: CASSSPREGHTEAFF.

The genes are TRBV19 and TRBJ2-1; TRBD2 is a possible D gene (6 bases). From germline, CDR1 is LNHDA and CDR2 SQIVND (reference sequence). The CDR3 length is 15 residues. V dropped 6 bases and J dropped 3 bases, with 15 bases sitting between them. CDR3: CASRGSSGYYNEQFF. The CDR3 nucleotides are TGTGCCAGTAGAGGATCAAGCGGGTACTACAATGAGCAGTTCTTC.

The J gene is TRBJ1-6, the V gene TRBV28, with D uncertain. Trimming took off 6 bases at V and 0 bases at J, with 6 bases between the two ends. CDR1 is MDHEN and CDR2 is SYDVKM in the germline V gene. This CDR3 contains 14 residues. The chain's CDR3 is CASRWPSYNSPLHF. In DNA, the CDR3 is TGTGCCAGCAGGTGGCCCTCCTATAATTCACCCCTCCACTTT.

This clone was seen more than once but under ten times. The rearrangement links TRBV28 to TRBJ2-2, with TRBD1 matching over 7 bases. CDR3 size: 16 residues. The J segment lost 1 base and the V segment lost 3 bases, leaving 5 bases of the junction unmatched. Germline loops: CDR1 MDHEN, CDR2 SYDVKM. The CDR3 reads CASSFPDRENTGELFF. The CDR3 coding sequence is TGTGCCAGCAGTTTCCCCGACAGGGAGAACACCGGGGAGCTGTTTTTT.

The V call is TRBV7-9, the J call TRBJ1-5, with D perhaps matching TRBD1 (5 bases). Trimming cost V 5 bases and J 9 bases, with 11 bases left between them. From germline, CDR1 is SEHNR and CDR2 FQNEAQ (reference sequence). This CDR3 comprises 12 residues. CDR3 sequence (DNA): TGTGCCAGCAGCCTCGGGGACTCGCCCCAGCATTTT. Translation: CASSLGDSPQHF.

This chain links TRBV6-5 with TRBJ1-3, with 8 bases that match TRBD1. In germline, CDR1 is MNHEY, CDR2 SVGAGI. The CDR3 sequence is 15 residues long. J gave up 0 bases and V 6 bases, and 4 bases lay outside the gene matches. CDR3 bases: TGTGCCAGCAGAAGGACAGGGATCTCTGGAAACACCATATATTTT. Protein product: CASRRTGISGNTIYF.

The chain combines TRBV7-9 with TRBJ1-1; D might be TRBD1 (5 bases). V lost 2 bases to trimming and J lost 0 bases, with 16 bases between them. Germline V gives CDR1 SEHNR, CDR2 FQNEAQ (reference sequence). The CDR3 sequence is 17 residues long. The CDR3 DNA follows: TGTGCCAGCAGCTTACTTGGGCTCGGGGGGTTGAACACTGAAGCTTTCTTT. Its protein product is CASSLLGLGGLNTEAFF.

V is TRBV28 and J is TRBJ1-2; no clear D. The CDR3 loop spans 16 amino acids. Germline V gene data show CDR1 as MDHEN and CDR2 as SYDVKM. Trimming removed 3 bases at V and 1 base at J, with 15 bases between. The CDR3 region is CASSFPPGDRNYGYTF. CDR3 in DNA: TGTGCCAGCAGTTTTCCTCCCGGAGATCGTAACTATGGCTACACCTTC.

J is TRBJ2-1 and V is TRBV7-2, with D hard to call. The CDR3 totals 14 residues. The V end lost 4 bases, the J end lost 2 bases, and 9 bases lay between the germline ends. The germline V gene has CDR1 SGHTA and CDR2 FQGNSA. CDR3 bases: TGTGCCAGCAGCTCCCTCAGTGCCTACAATGAGCAGTTCTTC. It is translated as CASSSLSAYNEQFF.

The V and J genes are TRBV3-1 (or the pseudogene TRBV3-2) and TRBJ1-6; 7 positions agree with TRBD1. Germline V gene data show CDR1 as LGHDT and CDR2 as YNNKEL (reference sequence). With V trimmed by 4 bases and J by 5 bases, 5 bases remained unmatched. The CDR3 is 15 residues long. The CDR3 spells CASSPGTANNSPLHF. CDR3 sequence (DNA): TGTGCCAGCAGCCCCGGGACAGCTAATAATTCACCCCTCCACTTT.

This rearrangement joins TRBV6-5 to TRBJ1-5, with 7 nucleotides matching TRBD1. Germline lookup yields CDR1 MNHEY and CDR2 SVGAGI. This CDR3 spans 13 amino acids. Trimming removed 6 bases from V and 5 bases from J; junction bases left unmatched: 4. CDR3 in amino acids: CASREGQHQPQHF. The CDR3 region has the DNA TGTGCCAGCAGAGAGGGACAGCATCAGCCCCAGCATTTT.

The CDR3 region is CASSLQGQNTGELFF. Written as DNA, the CDR3 is TGTGCCAGCAGCTTACAGGGTCAAAACACCGGGGAGCTGTTTTTT. The chain employs TRBV11-1 and TRBJ2-2, with TRBD1 as a possible D gene (5 bases). This CDR3 contains 15 residues. Trimming cost V 2 bases and J 2 bases, with 9 bases left between them. Germline V lookup: CDR1 SGHAT, CDR2 FQDESV (reference sequence).

The rearrangement joins TRBV18 to TRBJ2-5; TRBD1 aligns across 9 bases. Germline V gives CDR1 KGHSH, CDR2 LQKENI. V lost 5 bases to trimming and J lost 5 bases; unmatched junction nucleotides: 6. The CDR3 covers 14 residues. CDR3 protein: CASSTGQGRETQYF. The CDR3, as DNA: TGTGCCAGCTCAACGGGACAGGGTCGCGAGACCCAGTACTTC.

The chain joins TRBV7-9 to TRBJ2-5, with 7 bases that match TRBD2. The CDR3 loop spans 16 amino acids. V lost 5 bases and J lost 1; bases outside the gene matches: 10. Looked up from germline, CDR1 is SEHNR and CDR2 is FQNEAQ (reference sequence). The CDR3 reads CASSKTPLAVQETQYF. The CDR3 bases are TGTGCCAGCAGCAAGACACCGCTAGCGGTCCAAGAGACCCAGTACTTC.

This clone was recorded a few times. The chain employs TRBV7-9 and TRBJ1-1; a weak D match, TRBD1 (6 bases). The germline V gene encodes CDR1 SEHNR and CDR2 FQNEAQ (reference sequence). Trimming removed 5 bases from V and 6 bases from J, with 13 bases in between. The CDR3 has 13 amino acids. CDR3 bases: TGTGCCAGCAGCCTAGGTGGGGGCTCTGAAGCTTTCTTT. Its translation is CASSLGGGSEAFF. The full variable domain, completed using reference TRBV7-9 and TRBJ1-1, is DTGVSQNPRHKITKRGQNVTFRCDPISEHNRLYWYRQTLGQGPEFLTYFQNEAQLEKSRLLSDRFSAERPKGSFSTLEIQRTEQGDSAMYLCASSLGGGSEAFFGQGTRLTVV.

The V and J genes are TRBV5-5 and TRBJ1-4; possible D gene TRBD1, 6 bases. In germline, CDR1 is SGHKS, CDR2 YYEKEE (reference sequence). This CDR3 region has 14 residues. Trimming took off 3 bases at V and 3 bases at J, with 9 bases between the two ends. The chain's CDR3 is CASSWTVPNEKLFF. The CDR3 DNA reads TGTGCCAGCAGCTGGACAGTCCCTAATGAAAAACTGTTTTTT.

This clone was observed a single time. The chain couples TRBV3-1 (or the pseudogene TRBV3-2) to TRBJ1-6; D is perhaps TRBD1 (6 bases). Trimming pared 4 bases from V and 7 bases from J, leaving 17 bases between. The CDR3 totals 16 residues. Per germline, CDR1 LGHDT and CDR2 YNNKEL (reference sequence). The DNA for the CDR3 is TGTGCCAGCAGCCGCTCGGACAGCAGGTACAATTCACCCCTCCACTTT. Protein: CASSRSDSRYNSPLHF.

The gene calls are TRBV30 and TRBJ1-2; no firm D call. CDR1 GTSNPN and CDR2 SVGIG come from the germline V gene (reference sequence). V was trimmed by 4 bases and J by 3 bases, leaving 12 bases between them. CDR3 length equals 13 residues. CDR3 amino acids: CAWMPSGYYGYTF. CDR3 nucleotides: TGTGCCTGGATGCCGTCAGGTTACTATGGCTACACCTTC.

The V call is TRBV27, the J call TRBJ2-5, with TRBD2 as a possible D gene (6 bases). CDR1 MNHEY and CDR2 SMNVEV come from the germline V gene (reference sequence). The CDR3 contains 15 residues. V was cut by 6 bases and J by 2 bases, with 16 bases left in between. The CDR3 reads CASSPDWRGQETQYF. In DNA, the CDR3 is TGTGCCAGCAGCCCCGACTGGAGGGGACAAGAGACCCAGTACTTC.

The chain recombines TRBV28 with TRBJ2-7, with 9 bases matching TRBD1. CDR1 MDHEN and CDR2 SYDVKM come from the germline V gene. The CDR3 covers 15 residues. After removal of 6 bases from V and 5 bases from J, the junction contained 11 bases not matched to a gene. Written as DNA, the CDR3 is TGTGCCAGCAGCTTCTCCGGGACAGGGTCTCACGAGCAGTACTTC. Protein: CASSFSGTGSHEQYF. Looking up the rest from reference TRBV28 and TRBJ2-7 gives the full variable domain: DVKVTQSSRYLVKRTGEKVFLECVQDMDHENMFWYRQDPGLGLRLIYFSYDVKMKEKGDIPEGYSVSREKKERFSLILESASTNQTSMYLCASSFSGTGSHEQYFGPGTRLTVT.

On this clone itself: Other DNA sequences from this sample encode an identical CDR3 as well. This chain links TRBV28 with TRBJ1-1; D gene ambiguous. Trimming cost V 1 base and J 1 base, with 7 bases left between them. Germline values: CDR1 MDHEN, CDR2 SYDVKM. CDR3 size: 14 residues. The CDR3, as DNA: TGTGCCAGCAGTTTATTAACAGAGAACACTGAAGCTTTCTTT. As protein: CASSLLTENTEAFF. Combining the CDR3 with reference TRBV28 and TRBJ1-1 gives the whole variable domain DVKVTQSSRYLVKRTGEKVFLECVQDMDHENMFWYRQDPGLGLRLIYFSYDVKMKEKGDIPEGYSVSREKKERFSLILESASTNQTSMYLCASSLLTENTEAFFGQGTRLTVV.

This rearrangement joins TRBV5-1 to TRBJ1-2, with D unresolved. The CDR3 length is 14 residues. Germline lookup yields CDR1 SGHRS and CDR2 YFSETQ. Trimming stripped 4 bases from V and 8 bases from J, with 18 bases between. The CDR3 bases are TGCGCCAGCAGCCCCCTCGTTGGGAGGAGCGGCTACACCTTC. Translated: CASSPLVGRSGYTF.

V usage is TRBV7-9 and J usage is TRBJ1-1, with D uncertain. Germline V gene data show CDR1 as SEHNR and CDR2 as FQNEAQ (reference sequence). V was clipped by 8 bases and J by 4 bases, with 14 bases between them. CDR3 length: 13 amino acids. CDR3 sequence: CASGSRSGTEAFF. CDR3 bases: TGTGCCAGCGGCTCGCGGTCTGGCACTGAAGCTTTCTTT.

J is TRBJ1-1 and V is TRBV6-5; the match to TRBD1 covers 7 bases. V shed 6 bases, J shed 1 base, and the junction held 2 bases outside the gene matches. Germline CDR1 reads MNHEY; CDR2 reads SVGAGI. This CDR3 spans 13 amino acids. The CDR3 loop is CASSDRANTEAFF. The CDR3 DNA sequence: TGTGCCAGCAGCGACAGGGCGAACACTGAAGCTTTCTTT.

The chain uses TRBV4-2 and TRBJ2-1; 9 bases are a match to TRBD2. The length of the CDR3 is 14 residues. Germline CDR1 LGHNA, CDR2 YNFKEQ. With 8 bases clipped from V and 4 bases from J, the junction kept 6 bases outside the gene matches. The CDR3 bases are TGTGCCAGCGGGAAGCGGGGGGTGTACAATGAGCAGTTCTTC. Translated: CASGKRGVYNEQFF.

The V call is TRBV19, the J call TRBJ1-2; the match to TRBD1 covers 11 bases. Germline lookup yields CDR1 LNHDA and CDR2 SQIVND (reference sequence). V was pared by 7 bases and J by 2 bases, with 9 bases of the junction left unmatched. The length of the CDR3 is 16 residues. CDR3 in amino acids: CASMSGQGVTNYGYTF. As DNA, the CDR3 is TGTGCCAGTATGTCGGGACAGGGGGTAACAAACTATGGCTACACCTTC.

This clone appeared a few times. This rearrangement joins TRBV7-9 to TRBJ1-6; 9 bases agree with TRBD1. The J segment lost 7 bases and the V segment lost 5 bases, leaving 6 bases of the junction unmatched. This CDR3 contains 15 residues. The V gene's germline CDR1 is SEHNR and CDR2 FQNEAQ (reference sequence). The DNA of the CDR3 is TGTGCCAGCAGCATTACAGGGGGCGCGAATTCACCCCTCCACTTT. Translating gives CASSITGGANSPLHF.